Each of the 2 T cell receptor beta chains below was sequenced from the same sample in a study of cytotoxic CD8 clonotypes in ibrutinib-treated CLL. Assay: immunoSEQ multiplex PCR; the TCRdb copy retains only in-frame clones and omits some. The sample records under 9,500 clones, under 85% being singletons. Specimen: PBMCs, collected before ibrutinib treatment. These receptors were taken from a human donor with chronic lymphocytic leukemia.

This clone was found a few times. The chain joins TRBV9 to TRBJ1-6; 7 bases are shared with TRBD1. V gave up 0 bases and J gave up 8 bases; unmatched junction bases: 8. The CDR3 contains 16 residues. Germline V CDR1 and CDR2: SGDLS, YYNGEE. CDR3 in DNA: TGTGCCAGCAGCGTAGAAGGTACAGGGGAGTATTCACCCCTCCACTTT. Residues: CASSVEGTGEYSPLHF. Full variable domain (rest looked up from reference TRBV9 and TRBJ1-6): DSGVTQTPKHLITATGQRVTLRCSPRSGDLSVYWYQQSLDQGLQFLIQYYNGEERAKGNILERFSAQQFPDLHSELNLSSLELGDSALYFCASSVEGTGEYSPLHFGNGTRLTVT.

This clone was counted between two and nine times. The chain links TRBV25-1 to TRBJ2-7; no reliable D call. V lost 4 bases, J lost 2 bases, and 6 bases lay in between. The CDR3 is made up of 12 amino acids. Germline values: CDR1 MGHDK, CDR2 SYGVNS. The DNA of the CDR3 is TGTGCCAGCAGTGGAACTACCTACGAGCAGTACTTC. Translating gives CASSGTTYEQYF.